This T cell receptor (beta chain) was found in a study of T cell responses to AZD1222 COVID-19 vaccine. Study-wide findings and caveats: The donor group comprised mostly white British people and more females; the analysis possibly underestimated clonal diversity. Recipients of AZD1222 seropositive at baseline numbered only six or seven.

The repertoire was sequenced with immunoSEQ multiplex PCR; TCRdb's copy has only in-frame clones and lacks some. The sample has over 120,000 clones, 92% seen once. Concerning this clone itself: What it recognizes is unknown.

Germline V gene sequence: CDR1 LNHDA, CDR2 SQIVND (reference sequence). This CDR3 has 14 amino acids. Trimming cost V 3 bases and J 12 bases, with 20 bases left between them. The sequences come from peripheral blood, collected 28 days after the second AZD1222 dose. The sequence derives from an adult who received the AZD1222 COVID-19 vaccine. This chain uses TRBV19 with TRBJ1-2; the D gene is possibly TRBD1 (6 bases). The CDR3 nucleotides are TGTGCCAGTAGTATCTCTGGGACTGCGGGGGCGGACACCTTC. Protein sequence: CASSISGTAGADTF.